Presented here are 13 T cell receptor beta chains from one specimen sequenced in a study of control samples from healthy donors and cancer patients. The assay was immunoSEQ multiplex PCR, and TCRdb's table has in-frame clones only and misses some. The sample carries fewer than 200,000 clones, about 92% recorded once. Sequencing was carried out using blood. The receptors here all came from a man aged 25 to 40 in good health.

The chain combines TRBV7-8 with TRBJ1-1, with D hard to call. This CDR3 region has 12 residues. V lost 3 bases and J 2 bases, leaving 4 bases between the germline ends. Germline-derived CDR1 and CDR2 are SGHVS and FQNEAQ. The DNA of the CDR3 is TGTGCCAGCAGCTTTGTTAACACTGAAGCTTTCTTT. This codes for CASSFVNTEAFF. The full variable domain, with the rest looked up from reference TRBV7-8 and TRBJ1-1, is GAGVSQSPRYKVAKRGQDVALRCDPISGHVSLFWYQQALGQGPEFLTYFQNEAQLDKSGLPSDRFFAERPEGSVSTLKIQRTQQEDSAVYLCASSFVNTEAFFGQGTRLTVV.

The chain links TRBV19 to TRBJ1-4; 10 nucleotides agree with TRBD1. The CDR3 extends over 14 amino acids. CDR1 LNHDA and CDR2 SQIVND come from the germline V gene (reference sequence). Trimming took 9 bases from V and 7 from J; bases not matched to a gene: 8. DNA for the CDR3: TGTGCCAGCCACCCGGGACAGGGGCTTGAAAAACTGTTTTTT. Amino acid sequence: CASHPGQGLEKLFF.

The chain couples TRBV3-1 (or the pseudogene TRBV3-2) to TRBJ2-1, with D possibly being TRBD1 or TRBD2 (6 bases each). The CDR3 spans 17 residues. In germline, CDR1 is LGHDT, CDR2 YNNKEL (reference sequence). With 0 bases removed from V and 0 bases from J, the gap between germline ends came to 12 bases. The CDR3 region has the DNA TGTGCCAGCAGCCAAGATAGCGGCAGGGGCTCCTACAATGAGCAGTTCTTC. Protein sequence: CASSQDSGRGSYNEQFF.

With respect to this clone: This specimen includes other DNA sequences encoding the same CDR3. In nucleotides, the CDR3 is TGTGCCAGCAGTTTGGGCTACGAGCAGTACTTC. Residues: CASSLGYEQYF. This chain connects TRBV12-3 or TRBV12-4 to TRBJ2-7, with no clear D. The CDR3 has 11 amino acids. Trimming took off 3 bases at V and 3 bases at J, with 3 bases between the two ends.

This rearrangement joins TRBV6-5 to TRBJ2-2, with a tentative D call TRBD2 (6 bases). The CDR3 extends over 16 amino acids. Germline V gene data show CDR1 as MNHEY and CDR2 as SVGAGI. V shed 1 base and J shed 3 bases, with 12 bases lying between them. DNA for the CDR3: TGTGCCAGCAGTTACTTCGCCAGCGGGTACACCGGGGAGCTGTTTTTT. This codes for CASSYFASGYTGELFF.

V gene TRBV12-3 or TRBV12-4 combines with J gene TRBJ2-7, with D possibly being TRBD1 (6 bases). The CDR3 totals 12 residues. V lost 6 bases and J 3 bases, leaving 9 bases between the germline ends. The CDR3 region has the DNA TGTGCCAGCAGCGGACAGCGCTACGAGCAGTACTTC. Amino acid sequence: CASSGQRYEQYF.

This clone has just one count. The CDR3 protein is CASSGSGALQETQYF. The CDR3 DNA sequence: TGTGCCAGCAGCGGCAGCGGGGCCCTACAAGAGACCCAGTACTTC. This chain joins TRBV11-2 and TRBJ2-5; 7 nucleotides agree with TRBD2. The CDR3 is 15 residues long. Germline-derived CDR1 and CDR2 are SGHAT and FQNNGV. J gave up 2 bases and V 5 bases, and 8 bases lay outside the gene matches.

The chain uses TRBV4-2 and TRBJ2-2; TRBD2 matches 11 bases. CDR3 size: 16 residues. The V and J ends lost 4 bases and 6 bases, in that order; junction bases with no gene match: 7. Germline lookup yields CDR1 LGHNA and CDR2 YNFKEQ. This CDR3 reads CASSPGLADGAGELFF. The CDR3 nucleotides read TGTGCCAGCAGCCCGGGACTAGCGGACGGGGCCGGGGAGCTGTTTTTT.

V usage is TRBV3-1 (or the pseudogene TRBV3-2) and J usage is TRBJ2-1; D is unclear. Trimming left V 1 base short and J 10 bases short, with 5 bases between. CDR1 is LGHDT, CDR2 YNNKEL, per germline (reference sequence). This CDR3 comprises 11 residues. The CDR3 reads CASSQVGEQFF. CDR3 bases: TGTGCCAGCAGCCAAGTCGGCGAGCAGTTCTTC.

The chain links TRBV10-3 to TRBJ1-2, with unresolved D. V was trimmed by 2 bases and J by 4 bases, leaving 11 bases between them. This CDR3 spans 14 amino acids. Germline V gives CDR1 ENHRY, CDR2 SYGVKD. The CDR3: CAISEEGGGYGYTF. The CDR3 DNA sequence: TGTGCCATCAGTGAGGAAGGAGGAGGCTATGGCTACACCTTC.

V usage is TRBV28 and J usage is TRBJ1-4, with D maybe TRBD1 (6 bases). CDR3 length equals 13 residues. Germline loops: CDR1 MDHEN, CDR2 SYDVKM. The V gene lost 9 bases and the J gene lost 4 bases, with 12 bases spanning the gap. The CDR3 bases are TGTGCCAGTCGCAGGGGAATTAATGAAAAACTGTTTTTT. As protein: CASRRGINEKLFF.

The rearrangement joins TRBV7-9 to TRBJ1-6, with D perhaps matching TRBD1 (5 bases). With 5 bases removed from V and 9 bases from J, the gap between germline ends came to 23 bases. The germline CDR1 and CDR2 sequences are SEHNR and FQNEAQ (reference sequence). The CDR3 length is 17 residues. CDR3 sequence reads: CASSRGGRHGLVSPLHF. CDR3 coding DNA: TGTGCCAGCAGCCGCGGGGGGAGACACGGGTTGGTTTCACCCCTCCACTTT.

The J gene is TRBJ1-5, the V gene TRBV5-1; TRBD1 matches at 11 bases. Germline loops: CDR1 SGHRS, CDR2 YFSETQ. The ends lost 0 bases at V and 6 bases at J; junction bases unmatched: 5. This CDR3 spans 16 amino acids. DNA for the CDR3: TGCGCCAGCAGCTTGGATGGGACAGGGGGAAGTCAGCCCCAGCATTTT. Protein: CASSLDGTGGSQPQHF.